A selection of T cell receptor beta chains follows, all from one sample in a study of shared clonotypes between healthy human individuals. Profiling relied on immunoSEQ multiplex PCR, and the TCRdb table lists in-frame clones only, not all of them. The sample carries about a million clones, about 77% recorded once. Source material: memory CD4+ T cells sorted from blood. The receptors derive from a young man in good health. Both conserved end residues are trimmed from each CDR3. Fields, in order: V gene, D gene, CDR3 protein. D genes are given only for firm matches.

>TRBV18|-
ASSPGLMNTEAF
>TRBV7-8|-
ASSNGQNSPLH
>TRBV5-1|-
ASNPDSASYEQY
>TRBV6-5|-
ASSSQPQILSYT
>TRBV18|-
ASSPGFATDTQY
>TRBV6-6|-
ASNLPGGTEAF
>TRBV14|-
ASSRLDSFGNSPLH
>TRBV12-5|-
ASGQRMNTEAF
>TRBV4-1|TRBD2
ASSLTSGAYNEQF
>TRBV4-1|-
ATAPRETAANTEAF
>TRBV10-1|-
ASSESFVGYTDTQY
>TRBV5-6|-
ASSLGTGQVTYEQY
>TRBV11-3|-
ASSFSSAYNEQF
>TRBV6-5|-
ASIRPGSYEQY
>TRBV6-6|TRBD1
ASSYSDRGPYEQY
>TRBV15|-
ATSSGGQGNTIY
>TRBV7-9|TRBD1
ASSETGAANYGYT
>TRBV15|TRBD1
ATSGQGAFVGYT
>TRBV9|-
ASSVVANSYEQY
>TRBV5-1|-
ASSLRSTDNEQF
>TRBV5-1|TRBD2
ASSLGPSGRGTDTQY
>TRBV4-1|-
ASSLWESEKLF
>TRBV11-2|-
ASSFTGQGRDTQY
>TRBV27|-
ASSLPGNTEAF
>TRBV7-9|-
ASSLASTVNYGYT
>TRBV7-9|TRBD2
ASSGTGLAGYNEQF
>TRBV19|TRBD2
ASSKAREKIEQF
>TRBV19|TRBD1
ASSIGQGLGDTQY
>TRBV19|-
ASSISYFNLNTGELF
>TRBV10-3|-
AISESGGVDNEKLF
>TRBV2|-
ASRISGSLQTQY
>TRBV11-2|TRBD1
ASSLLTGGYGYT
>TRBV5-1|-
ASSLSGYNEQF
>TRBV4-1|-
ASSQEVGTYNEQF
>TRBV7-2|-
ASSSGLNTDTQY
>TRBV7-8|-
ASSLAIGGQPIYEQY
>TRBV5-1|-
ASSPGQLDQPQH
>TRBV30|-
AWSVGGPNEKLF
>TRBV6-5|-
ASSQNRAREAF
>TRBV10-3|-
ASGLAAGDEQY
>TRBV5-1|TRBD1
ASSLEGAANEKLF
>TRBV30|-
AWSQSGSQGSPLH
>TRBV30|-
AGGGGTEAF
>TRBV27|TRBD2
ASKTLASTDTQY
>TRBV27|TRBD1
ATSGATGGGDTQY
>TRBV11-2|-
ASSLDRPEGPQH
>TRBV2|TRBD2
ASSSSTGLAGGLWETQY
>TRBV28|TRBD1
ASSLRTGGGSPLH
>TRBV4-1|TRBD2
ASSQERLAGYHEQY
>TRBV27|-
ASSLEFTSPYGYT
>TRBV2|-
ASSDSVTHAPLH
>TRBV2|-
ASSYSVGYT
>TRBV7-9|TRBD1
ASSLGSGGSPEAF
>TRBV7-9|-
ASSGRGIRNEQF
>TRBV6-1|TRBD2
ASSRFSSGSYEQY